The 10 T cell receptor beta chains below come from one sample, sequenced in a study of early T cells in non-severe SARS-CoV-2 infection. In TCRdb, the 5' RACE reads were re-called with MiXCR into one record per CDR3 protein. The repertoire holds about 36,000 distinct CDR3 sequences, with under 5% as singletons. The sequenced material came from whole blood. The receptors were gathered from an adult who was a healthcare worker with PCR-confirmed SARS-CoV-2 infection or an uninfected control (not recorded which).

At least ten counts were recorded for this clonotype. This chain connects TRBV18 to TRBJ2-1, with TRBD2 as a possible D gene (6 bases). This CDR3 is 16 amino acids long. V lost 5 bases, J lost 5 bases, and 19 bases lay in between. Germline CDR1 is KGHSH and CDR2 is LQKENI. The CDR3 region is CASSSSGTRRDNEQFF. The CDR3, as DNA: TGTGCCAGCTCATCTTCCGGGACTCGGAGAGACAATGAGCAGTTCTTC. The variable domain in full, completed from reference TRBV18 and TRBJ2-1, reads NAGVMQNPRHLVRRRGQEARLRCSPMKGHSHVYWYRQLPEEGLKFMVYLQKENIIDESGMPKERFSAEFPKEGPSILRIQQVVRGDSAAYFCASSSSGTRRDNEQFFGPGTRLTVL.

This clonotype was observed at least ten times. V and J are TRBV20-1 and TRBJ1-1, with a possible D match to TRBD1 (6 bases). This CDR3 has 16 amino acids. Germline CDR1 is DFQATT and CDR2 is SNEGSKA (reference sequence). With 1 base removed from V and 0 bases from J, the gap between germline ends came to 15 bases. This CDR3 reads CSARGGLRAMNTEAFF. CDR3 in DNA: TGCAGTGCTAGAGGGGGGCTTCGGGCGATGAACACTGAAGCTTTCTTT.

This clonotype has a count of ten or more. V usage is TRBV4-2 and J usage is TRBJ1-4; D perhaps matches TRBD1 (6 bases). CDR3 length: 15 residues. CDR1 and CDR2 from the germline V gene are LGHNA and YNFKEQ. The ends were cut back, 4 bases at V and 4 bases at J, with 13 bases in the middle. The CDR3 nucleotides are TGTGCCAGCAGCCGAGGGACAACCTATAATGAAAAACTGTTTTTT. Translating it yields CASSRGTTYNEKLFF.

This clonotype was seen many times. Compared with germline, one end of the junction differs, possibly owing to a read error. The chain employs TRBV5-4 and TRBJ2-2; 11 nucleotides align to TRBD1. CDR1 and CDR2 (germline): SGHNT, YYREEE (reference sequence). This CDR3 has 17 residues. DNA of the CDR3: TGTGCCAGCAGCTCAACTGGACAGGGGGCGAATACCGGGGAGCTGTTTTTT. This codes for CASSSTGQGANTGELFF.

This clonotype was detected ten times or more. The CDR3 here is CASSQESRGAGENYGYTF. The CDR3, as DNA: TGTGCCAGCAGCCAAGAATCCCGTGGCGCTGGAGAGAACTATGGCTACACCTTC. The genes are TRBV3-2 and TRBJ1-2; the D call in the table, TRBD1, was not verified against the DNA. TRBV3-2 is a pseudogene locus. There are 18 residues in the CDR3.

The table lists this clonotype with many counts. The chain is built from TRBV6-6 and TRBJ1-6; a weak D match, TRBD1 (6 bases). The CDR3 covers 14 residues. V dropped 2 bases and J dropped 10 bases, with 12 bases sitting between them. The germline V gene encodes CDR1 MNHNY and CDR2 SVGAGI (reference sequence). CDR3 in amino acids: CASSYGTQQSPLHF. The CDR3 DNA follows: TGTGCCAGCAGTTACGGGACACAACAATCACCCCTCCACTTT.

This clonotype appeared once. V gene TRBV29-1 combines with J gene TRBJ2-1; D is unclear. This CDR3 spans 10 amino acids. CDR1 and CDR2 from the germline V gene are SQVTM and ANQGSEA. The ends were cut back, 4 bases at V and 6 bases at J, with 4 bases in the middle. The CDR3 sequence is CSVGSNEQFF. The CDR3 nucleotides read TGCAGCGTTGGCAGCAATGAGCAGTTCTTC.

The sample holds many counts of this clonotype. The chain couples TRBV14 to TRBJ2-7; D is unclear. CDR1 is SGHDN, CDR2 FVKESK, per germline. This CDR3 is 14 amino acids long. V lost 4 bases, J lost 3 bases, and 13 bases lay in between. CDR3 coding DNA: TGTGCCAGCAGCCCCCGGACCTATAGCTACGAGCAGTACTTC. Translated, it gives CASSPRTYSYEQYF.

This clonotype has ten or more counts. This chain uses TRBV5-1 with TRBJ2-1; TRBD2 matches 13 bases. The CDR3 length is 18 residues. In germline, CDR1 is SGHRS, CDR2 YFSETQ. The ends lost 3 bases at V and 0 bases at J; junction bases unmatched: 6. The CDR3 loop is CASSSMTSGRPSYNEQFF. CDR3 bases: TGCGCCAGCAGCTCCATGACTAGCGGGAGGCCCTCCTACAATGAGCAGTTCTTC.

The chain has TRBV5-5 and TRBJ2-7, with D possibly TRBD2 on 6 matching bases. Per germline, CDR1 SGHKS and CDR2 YYEKEE (reference sequence). Trimming stripped 4 bases from V and 5 bases from J, with 10 bases between. The length of the CDR3 is 12 residues. CDR3 loop: CASSRKRDEQYF. The CDR3 DNA reads as TGTGCCAGCAGCCGTAAGCGGGACGAGCAGTACTTC.